This TCR beta chain emerged from a study of shared clonotypes between healthy human individuals. Whole-study findings and limits: Generally, naive subsets came out with larger estimated richness than memory subsets. Non-shared clonotypes showed lower generation probabilities than clonotypes common to all four donors.

At the deep level, the assay was run. Libraries were prepared by immunoSEQ multiplex PCR; TCRdb keeps only in-frame clonotypes and omits some of them. The data hold some 740,000 clones, with around 93% observed a single time. With V trimmed by 7 bases and J by 8 bases, 20 bases remained unmatched. CDR1 is SNHLY, CDR2 FYNNEI, per germline. CDR3 length: 17 amino acids. The naive CD8 fraction comprised CD45RO-negative cells positively selected for CCR7 and excluded terminally differentiated effector memory CD45RA+ cells. The healthy adult donors were HIV-negative and reported no recent acute infections or vaccinations. Concerning this clone itself: Its antigen is still unknown.

The rearrangement joins TRBV2 to TRBJ2-3; 8 positions agree with TRBD1. The receptor was isolated from a man aged 25 to 40 in good health. The sequencing input was naive CD8+ T cells sorted from blood. CDR3 sequence: CASTGGGGRGQPGTQYF. The CDR3 coding sequence is TGTGCCAGCACCGGGGGAGGAGGCAGGGGGCAACCTGGTACGCAGTATTTT. The whole variable domain, filled in from reference TRBV2 and TRBJ2-3, reads EPEVTQTPSHQVTQMGQEVILRCVPISNHLYFYWYRQILGQKVEFLVSFYNNEISEKSEIFDDQFSVERPDGSNFTLKIRSTKLEDSAMYFCASTGGGGRGQPGTQYFGPGTRLTVL.